These 26 T cell receptor beta chains were all obtained from the same sample, sequenced in a study of T-cell memory formation after mild COVID-19. Each CDR3 protein is one row after TCRdb ran MiXCR on the 5' RACE reads. The sample carries more than 85,000 distinct CDR3 sequences, approximately 10% recorded once. The sample was PBMCs or a T cell subset sorted from them (not recorded which). Receptors originate from a man aged 18 to 35 who had mild COVID-19 (a few samples of this study predate the infection). Cell type and time point are not known.

The chain recombines TRBV29-1 with TRBJ1-2, with 10 bases that match TRBD1. This CDR3 contains 16 residues. V shed 2 bases, J shed 0 bases, and the junction held 6 bases outside the gene matches. CDR1 is SQVTM, CDR2 ANQGSEA, per germline. The CDR3 here is CSVESGTGEANYGYTF. DNA of the CDR3: TGCAGCGTTGAATCAGGGACAGGGGAGGCTAACTATGGCTACACCTTC.

The CDR3 region has the DNA TGTGCCAGCAGCTGGGCGGGGACAGACCAAGAGACCCAGTACTTC. The encoded protein is CASSWAGTDQETQYF. V and J are TRBV7-6 and TRBJ2-5; D may be TRBD1 (7 bases). This CDR3 has 15 residues. Germline loops: CDR1 SGHVS, CDR2 FNYEAQ. Trimming removed 4 bases at V and 0 bases at J, with 12 bases between.

There are a few counts of this clonotype. CDR3 protein: CASSSGQGAQLYEQYF. The CDR3, as DNA: TGCGCCAGCAGCTCGGGACAGGGGGCGCAACTGTACGAGCAGTACTTC. V is TRBV5-1 and J is TRBJ2-7; 12 bases fit TRBD1. CDR1 is SGHRS, CDR2 YFSETQ, per germline. CDR3 length: 16 amino acids. After removal of 3 bases from V and 4 bases from J, the junction contained 8 bases not matched to a gene.

A few counts support this clonotype. The CDR3 loop is CASSPQGPPFEQYF. The CDR3 DNA sequence: TGTGCCAGCAGCCCCCAGGGTCCCCCCTTTGAGCAGTACTTC. The rearrangement joins TRBV7-9 to TRBJ2-7; D might be TRBD1 (5 bases). In germline, CDR1 is SEHNR, CDR2 FQNEAQ (reference sequence). The CDR3 runs 14 residues. V was cut by 5 bases and J by 7 bases, with 18 bases left in between.

The J gene is TRBJ2-1, the V gene TRBV7-9, with a possible D match to TRBD2 (6 bases). Trimming removed 7 bases at V and 8 bases at J, with 18 bases between. The CDR3 has 14 amino acids. Germline CDR1 reads SEHNR; CDR2 reads FQNEAQ (reference sequence). The CDR3 region has the DNA TGTGCCAGCACCCCTCCGATGGGAGGCGATGAGCAGTTCTTC. This translates into CASTPPMGGDEQFF.

The sample holds a few counts of this clonotype. V usage is TRBV12-3 or TRBV12-4 and J usage is TRBJ1-6; 10 positions match TRBD1. The CDR3 extends over 14 amino acids. V gave up 4 bases and J gave up 9 bases; unmatched junction bases: 3. CDR3 sequence reads: CASSSGQGSSPLHF. CDR3 bases: TGTGCCAGCAGTTCGGGACAGGGGTCTTCACCCCTCCACTTT.

This chain connects TRBV19 to TRBJ2-1; D may be TRBD1 (5 bases). CDR3 size: 17 residues. Trimming took 3 bases from V and 0 from J, leaving 15 bases between them. Germline lookup yields CDR1 LNHDA and CDR2 SQIVND (reference sequence). The CDR3 coding sequence is TGTGCCAGTAGTATCCAGGGCGTACCGAGCTCCTACAATGAGCAGTTCTTC. Translated, it gives CASSIQGVPSSYNEQFF.

This chain uses TRBV11-2 with TRBJ2-2; 8 positions match TRBD1. This CDR3 region has 14 residues. V gave up 5 bases and J gave up 8 bases; unmatched junction bases: 7. The V gene's germline CDR1 is SGHAT and CDR2 FQNNGV. As DNA, the CDR3 is TGTGCCAGCAGCCATGGACAGGGTGGGGGGGAGCTGTTTTTT. Its protein product is CASSHGQGGGELFF.

V usage is TRBV4-1 and J usage is TRBJ1-5; TRBD1 might be the D (6 bases). There are 15 residues in the CDR3. Germline CDR1 MGHRA, CDR2 YSYEKL. V lost 3 bases and J 2 bases, leaving 11 bases between the germline ends. This CDR3 reads CASSHIQGGNQPQHF. CDR3 nucleotide sequence: TGCGCCAGCAGCCATATACAGGGTGGCAATCAGCCCCAGCATTTT.

The chain is built from TRBV9 and TRBJ2-7, with D uncertain. The CDR3 is 17 amino acids. The V gene lost 2 bases and the J gene lost 0 bases, with 18 bases spanning the gap. The germline CDR1 and CDR2 sequences are SGDLS and YYNGEE. CDR3 DNA sequence: TGTGCCAGCAGCGTTACAGATGTACCCGAACACTCCTACGAGCAGTACTTC. Amino acids: CASSVTDVPEHSYEQYF.

This clonotype was detected only a few times. The chain combines TRBV7-2 with TRBJ1-5; 9 bases match TRBD1. Germline V gives CDR1 SGHTA, CDR2 FQGNSA. V gave up 5 bases and J gave up 5 bases; unmatched junction bases: 7. This CDR3 comprises 15 residues. CDR3 sequence (DNA): TGTGCCAGCAGCCCTGACAGGGGGATGGATCAGCCCCAGCATTTT. Protein: CASSPDRGMDQPQHF.

This clonotype turned up a few times. CDR3 coding DNA: TGCAGCGTTCAGTCAGGGGGCTACAATGAGCAGTTCTTC. Translated: CSVQSGGYNEQFF. The J gene is TRBJ2-1, the V gene TRBV29-1, with 7 bases aligning to TRBD1. Germline V CDR1 and CDR2: SQVTM, ANQGSEA. With V trimmed by 5 bases and J by 3 bases, 4 bases remained unmatched. This CDR3 is 13 amino acids long.

V gene TRBV9 combines with J gene TRBJ2-2, with 10 bases that match TRBD2. In germline, CDR1 is SGDLS, CDR2 YYNGEE. This CDR3 has 18 amino acids. Trimming removed 1 base from V and 4 bases from J; junction bases left unmatched: 10. DNA of the CDR3: TGTGCCAGCAGCGTATTCGCAGCGGGGGGGCCGGGCACCGGGGAGCTGTTTTTT. This codes for CASSVFAAGGPGTGELFF.

This clonotype turned up a few times. The chain has TRBV29-1 and TRBJ2-7; possibly TRBD1 for D (5 bases). The germline V gene encodes CDR1 SQVTM and CDR2 ANQGSEA. V lost 5 bases and J 1 base, leaving 9 bases between the germline ends. This CDR3 has 12 amino acids. CDR3 nucleotides: TGCAGCGTTCGACAGCTTTCCTACGAGCAGTACTTC. Its translation is CSVRQLSYEQYF.

This chain connects TRBV12-3 or TRBV12-4 to TRBJ2-7; a weak D match, TRBD1 (6 bases). Trimming pared 5 bases from V and 0 bases from J, leaving 14 bases between. The CDR3 consists of 15 residues. The chain's CDR3 is CASSRRTDSSYEQYF. The CDR3 region has the DNA TGTGCCAGCAGTCGTCGGACAGACAGCTCCTACGAGCAGTACTTC.

This clonotype has a handful of counts. The gene calls are TRBV4-2 and TRBJ2-7; possibly TRBD1 or TRBD2 for D (5 bases each). V lost 4 bases and J lost 4, with 14 bases in between. There are 14 residues in the CDR3. From germline, CDR1 is LGHNA and CDR2 YNFKEQ. The CDR3 bases are TGTGCCAGCAGCCGAGAAACGGGACCTTACGAGCAGTACGTC. It translates to CASSRETGPYEQYV.

The sample holds a few counts of this clonotype. This chain connects TRBV5-6 to TRBJ2-7; 8 positions agree with TRBD1. This CDR3 is 15 amino acids long. In germline, CDR1 is SGHDT, CDR2 YYEEEE. V gave up 0 bases and J gave up 6 bases; unmatched junction bases: 8. The CDR3 DNA reads TGTGCCAGCAGCTTGGAGGCAGGGGGCCGGTCCGAGCAGTACTTC. Its protein product is CASSLEAGGRSEQYF.

This chain uses TRBV20-1 with TRBJ2-7; weak D call: TRBD1 (5 bases). Germline CDR1 is DFQATT and CDR2 is SNEGSKA (reference sequence). The V gene lost 0 bases and the J gene lost 3 bases, with 9 bases spanning the gap. This CDR3 spans 13 amino acids. CDR3 in DNA: TGCAGTGCTAGAGAGGACATCCGCTACGAGCAGTACTTC. It codes for CSAREDIRYEQYF.

Only a few counts were recorded for this clonotype. This sequence joins TRBV5-1 and TRBJ1-1; D is unclear. V lost 3 bases and J 1 base, leaving 10 bases between the germline ends. The CDR3 consists of 14 residues. The germline CDR1 and CDR2 sequences are SGHRS and YFSETQ. The CDR3 DNA reads as TGCGCCAGCAGCTCCGATCAGAGGAACACTGAAGCTTTCTTT. Its translation is CASSSDQRNTEAFF.

The chain combines TRBV4-2 with TRBJ2-6; D unclear. This CDR3 comprises 18 residues. The germline V and J ends were trimmed by 0 bases and 3 bases, with 15 bases remaining between them. Germline values: CDR1 LGHNA, CDR2 YNFKEQ. DNA for the CDR3: TGTGCCAGCAGCCAAGATCCTTCCGCATGGGTTGGGGCCAACGTCCTGACTTTC. It specifies CASSQDPSAWVGANVLTF.

This clonotype was recorded at least ten times. The J gene is TRBJ1-2, the V gene TRBV28; D unclear. CDR1 is MDHEN and CDR2 is SYDVKM in the germline V gene. This CDR3 is built from 14 residues. The V end was cut by 6 bases, the J end by 0 bases, with 11 bases between. CDR3 DNA: TGTGCCAGCAGCCCGCTGGGGTCTAACTATGGCTACACCTTC. Translated: CASSPLGSNYGYTF.

The sample holds a few counts of this clonotype. The rearrangement joins TRBV6-5 to TRBJ2-3; no clear D gene. The CDR3 runs 15 residues. Germline CDR1 and CDR2: MNHEY and SVGAGI. V lost 2 bases and J lost 0, with 9 bases in between. The CDR3, as DNA: TGTGCCAGCAGTTACGCGGCGAGTAGCACAGATACGCAGTATTTT. As protein: CASSYAASSTDTQYF.

This clonotype was counted only a few times. The rearrangement joins TRBV6-2 or TRBV6-3 to TRBJ1-5, with D possibly being TRBD1 (5 bases). The CDR3 is 15 residues long. Germline loops: CDR1 MNHEY, CDR2 SVGEGT. V was pared by 4 bases and J by 0 bases, with 10 bases between. In DNA form, the CDR3 reads TGTGCCAGCAGTTGGGACGGCCATAGCAATCAGCCCCAGCATTTT. Translating gives CASSWDGHSNQPQHF.

There are many counts of this clonotype. The chain carries TRBV11-1 and TRBJ2-1, with D unclear. Germline V gene lookup returns CDR1 SGHAT and CDR2 FQDESV (reference sequence). The CDR3 totals 15 residues. The V and J ends lost 0 bases and 4 bases respectively, with 10 bases between them. The CDR3 bases are TGTGCCAGCAGCTTAGCGGGGAACTCATACAATGAGCAGTTCTTC. Encoded protein: CASSLAGNSYNEQFF.

This clonotype has only a few counts. This chain connects TRBV27 to TRBJ2-3; possible D gene TRBD2, 5 bases. In germline, CDR1 is MNHEY, CDR2 SMNVEV (reference sequence). The V end was cut by 5 bases, the J end by 7 bases, with 16 bases between. This CDR3 region has 14 residues. The CDR3 bases are TGTGCCAGCAGTCCTTCTCGATTCGGGAATACGCAGTATTTT. This gives the protein CASSPSRFGNTQYF.

This clonotype was observed at least ten times. The chain is built from TRBV7-6 and TRBJ1-4; D is unresolved. CDR1 SGHVS and CDR2 FNYEAQ come from the germline V gene. Trimming shortened V by 4 bases and J by 7 bases, and 10 bases separated the two germline ends. This CDR3 spans 13 amino acids. CDR3 in amino acids: CASSSPAGEKLFF. The CDR3, as DNA: TGTGCCAGCAGCTCCCCGGCAGGTGAAAAACTGTTTTTT.